Shown below are 10 T cell receptor beta chains from a single sample sequenced in a study of T cells after posttransplantation cyclophosphamide. A marrow graft followed busulfan-fludarabine conditioning, with cyclophosphamide on days +3 and +4. Method: immunoSEQ multiplex PCR; TCRdb's copy keeps in-frame clones and lacks some. The sample lists 140 to 150 clones; around nine tenths were seen once. Sequences were derived from skin tissue, sampled 362 days after allogeneic stem cell transplant with posttransplant cyclophosphamide. All receptors come from a male patient in his thirties who received an allogeneic stem cell transplant from a related donor, was CMV-positive, and had acute GVHD only. A share of the T cells may be of graft donor origin.

CDR3 DNA sequence: TGTGCCGGCTCGGGCCAGGGGGCTTCCTCACCCCTCCACTTT. The encoded protein is CAGSGQGASSPLHF. The chain couples TRBV7-2 to TRBJ1-6; 8 bases agree with TRBD1. After removal of 11 bases from V and 10 bases from J, the junction contained 13 bases not matched to a gene. CDR1 and CDR2 from the germline V gene are SGHTA and FQGNSA. The length of the CDR3 is 14 residues.

The V and J genes are TRBV6-6 and TRBJ2-7; tentative D call: TRBD2 (5 bases). V was clipped by 5 bases and J by 3 bases, with 14 bases between them. Looked up from germline, CDR1 is MNHNY and CDR2 is SVGAGI (reference sequence). The CDR3 runs 14 residues. CDR3 in DNA: TGTGCCAGCAGTCATCCCGGGGTTCACTACGAGCAGTACTTC. It encodes CASSHPGVHYEQYF.

The rearrangement joins TRBV6-6 to TRBJ2-5; a weak D match, TRBD2 (5 bases). This CDR3 has 15 residues. The germline V and J ends were trimmed by 5 bases and 5 bases, with 18 bases remaining between them. CDR1 and CDR2 (germline): MNHNY, SVGAGI (reference sequence). The CDR3 is CASSLFGGPLETQYF. The CDR3 DNA follows: TGTGCCAGCAGTCTCTTTGGCGGGCCCCTGGAGACCCAGTACTTC.

The chain links TRBV6-1 to TRBJ2-5; perhaps TRBD2 as D (5 bases). The CDR3 sequence is 15 residues long. Trimming cost V 4 bases and J 2 bases, with 14 bases left between them. Per germline, CDR1 MNHNS and CDR2 SASEGT. The CDR3 spells CASSGWGSAQETQYF. Here the CDR3 DNA reads TGTGCCAGCAGTGGTTGGGGTAGCGCGCAAGAGACCCAGTACTTC.

The gene calls are TRBV6-6 and TRBJ1-5; a possible D gene is TRBD1 (6 bases). The CDR3 has 14 amino acids. Germline CDR1 reads MNHNY; CDR2 reads SVGAGI (reference sequence). Trimming stripped 8 bases from V and 3 bases from J, with 14 bases between. The CDR3 sequence is CASSLQGSNQPQHF. In DNA, the CDR3 is TGTGCCAGCTCTCTACAGGGTTCCAATCAGCCCCAGCATTTT.

This chain joins TRBV25-1 and TRBJ1-4, with 8 bases that match TRBD1. The CDR3 extends over 14 amino acids. The ends lost 4 bases at V and 6 bases at J; junction bases unmatched: 4. Germline-derived CDR1 and CDR2 are MGHDK and SYGVNS. In DNA, the CDR3 is TGTGCCAGCAGTGTGGGACAGGCCGATGAAAAACTGTTTTTT. Residues: CASSVGQADEKLFF.

The gene calls are TRBV6-5 and TRBJ2-7, with a weak D call TRBD1 (6 bases). Germline values: CDR1 MNHEY, CDR2 SVGAGI. V was shortened by 3 bases and J by 6 bases, with 12 bases between the two germline ends. CDR3 length: 13 amino acids. The CDR3, as DNA: TGTGCCAGCAGTTATTTCTCAGGGGTCGAGCAGTACTTC. Its protein is CASSYFSGVEQYF.

The V call is TRBV25-1, the J call TRBJ2-5, with D unresolved. The CDR3 is 12 residues long. Germline CDR1 MGHDK, CDR2 SYGVNS. Trimming stripped 7 bases from V and 0 bases from J, with 6 bases between. This CDR3 is CASTENQETQYF. The CDR3 DNA follows: TGTGCCAGCACAGAAAACCAAGAGACCCAGTACTTC.

The chain recombines TRBV6-5 with TRBJ1-1, with unresolved D. This CDR3 has 16 residues. CDR1 MNHEY and CDR2 SVGAGI come from the germline V gene. Trimming cost V 4 bases and J 3 bases, with 18 bases left between them. The CDR3 DNA reads TGTGCCAGCAGTTTCCGAAAGACGACACACTACACTGAAGCTTTCTTT. Its translation is CASSFRKTTHYTEAFF.

This clone was seen a single time. The CDR3 nucleotides read TGTGCCAGCAGTTACACAGGGCAAGAGACCCAGTACTTC. Its protein product is CASSYTGQETQYF. V is TRBV6-5 and J is TRBJ2-5, with D maybe TRBD1 (6 bases). V dropped 2 bases and J dropped 2 bases, with 6 bases sitting between them. In germline, CDR1 is MNHEY, CDR2 SVGAGI. The CDR3 has 13 amino acids.